The 28 T cell receptor beta chains given below trace back to one sample, sequenced in a study of T cells in Graves' hyperthyroidism and ophthalmopathy. Amplified TCR beta CDR3 regions derived from RNA transcripts. HTBI primers were used for first-round RT-PCR of the TCR CDR3. TCRdb re-called the multiplex PCR reads through MiXCR, storing one row per CDR3 protein. Among almost 600,000 distinct CDR3 sequences listed, roughly 50% were seen once. The sample taken for sequencing was peripheral blood or thyroid tissue (not recorded which). The receptors here all came from a woman aged 18-30 years with Graves' hyperthyroidism.

V is TRBV7-2 and J is TRBJ2-5, with TRBD2 identical over 7 bases. The J call is uncertain, as TRBJ2-1 better fits the DNA end. The CDR3 spans 15 residues. The germline V gene has CDR1 SGHTA and CDR2 FQGNSA. DNA for the CDR3: TGTGCCAGCAGCTTAGGCTTGTTAGCGGGTTATGAGCAGTTCTTC. Translation: CASSLGLLAGYEQFF.

This CDR3 reads CASGPVPYEQYF. CDR3 in DNA: TGTGCTAGTGGTCCCGTGCCCTACGAGCAGTACTTC. The chain combines TRBV12-5 with TRBJ2-7; unclear D gene. Trimming left V 5 bases short and J 2 bases short, with 7 bases between. Per the germline V gene, CDR1 is LGHNT and CDR2 is FRNRAP. This CDR3 contains 12 residues.

This rearrangement joins TRBV2 to TRBJ1-5; D ambiguous. The germline V and J ends were trimmed by 4 bases and 6 bases, with 16 bases remaining between them. The CDR3 is made up of 15 amino acids. Germline V gene data show CDR1 as SNHLY and CDR2 as FYNNEI. CDR3 loop: CASSGPGVRGQPQHF. CDR3 nucleotide sequence: TGTGCCAGCAGTGGGCCAGGAGTCCGCGGTCAGCCCCAGCATTTT.

This chain links TRBV10-3 with TRBJ1-2; possibly TRBD1 for D (5 bases). Trimming stripped 3 bases from V and 8 bases from J, with 13 bases between. Germline assignment: CDR1 ENHRY and CDR2 SYGVKD. CDR3 length equals 13 residues. CDR3: CAISDLGVGGYTF. The CDR3 region has the DNA TGTGCCATCAGTGACTTAGGGGTCGGGGGCTACACCTTC.

This clonotype came up many times. The chain uses TRBV7-2 and TRBJ1-2; 8 bases fit TRBD1. Trimming removed 5 bases from V and 6 bases from J; junction bases left unmatched: 11. CDR1 and CDR2 (germline): SGHTA, FQGNSA. This CDR3 is 15 amino acids long. DNA of the CDR3: TGTGCCAGCAGCCCCCGGACCAGGGGGCGGGATGGCTACACCTTC. Translated, it gives CASSPRTRGRDGYTF.

The chain uses TRBV29-1 and TRBJ2-7, with 7 bases identical to TRBD2. CDR1 and CDR2 (germline): SQVTM, ANQGSEA. The CDR3 is made up of 13 amino acids. V lost 8 bases and J lost 6; bases outside the gene matches: 13. The CDR3 bases are TGCAGCCGCAGCGGGGAGTACAAAGGCGAGCAGTACTTC. Translating gives CSRSGEYKGEQYF.

This chain connects TRBV19 to TRBJ2-7; the D is unclear. The germline V and J ends were trimmed by 7 bases and 6 bases, with 13 bases remaining between them. The CDR3 has 12 residues. Germline-derived CDR1 and CDR2 are LNHDA and SQIVND (reference sequence). CDR3 sequence: CASKAQSREQYF. The CDR3 DNA is TGTGCCAGTAAGGCTCAGAGTCGCGAGCAGTACTTC.

With respect to this clonotype: One end of the junction is discordant with germline, which a read error may explain. V and J are TRBV19 and TRBJ2-6; TRBD2 is a possible D gene (6 bases). The CDR3 has 16 residues. The germline V gene encodes CDR1 LNHDA and CDR2 SQIVND (reference sequence). CDR3 sequence: CASRGPGVSGTNVLTF. The CDR3 DNA reads as TGTGCCAGTAGGGGGCCGGGGGTTTCTGGGACCAACGTCCTGACTTTC.

The V call is TRBV25-1, the J call TRBJ1-1, with D possibly being TRBD1 (5 bases). CDR1 and CDR2 (germline): MGHDK, SYGVNS. CDR3 length: 15 residues. Trimming removed 1 base at V and 0 bases at J, with 9 bases between. CDR3 DNA: TGTGCCAGCAGTGAATCGGGGACGCTGAACACTGAAGCTTTCTTT. Protein sequence: CASSESGTLNTEAFF.

In the case of this clonotype: A junction boundary mismatches the germline segment, possibly from a read error. This sequence joins TRBV19 and TRBJ1-1, with D tentatively TRBD1 (6 bases). Germline V gene lookup returns CDR1 LNHDA and CDR2 SQIVND (reference sequence). This CDR3 spans 14 amino acids. The chain's CDR3 is CATGGRGTNTEAFF. The CDR3 DNA reads TGTGCCACGGGGGGCAGGGGAACGAACACTGAGGCTTTCTTT.

This clonotype was observed at least ten times. V is TRBV29-1 and J is TRBJ1-2; the match to TRBD1 covers 8 bases. The CDR3 has 13 amino acids. The germline V gene encodes CDR1 SQVTM and CDR2 ANQGSEA. Trimming took 7 bases from V and 9 from J; bases not matched to a gene: 13. This chain's CDR3 is CSARQGSPDRYTF. The CDR3 nucleotides read TGCAGCGCCCGACAGGGGTCCCCCGATCGCTACACCTTC.

This clonotype was seen ten or more times. The chain is built from TRBV6-6 and TRBJ1-1, with unresolved D. The CDR3 has 14 residues. V lost 0 bases and J lost 0, with 5 bases in between. Germline CDR1 and CDR2: MNHNY and SVGAGI (reference sequence). CDR3 bases: TGTGCCAGCAGTTACTCCGGCCTGAACACTGAAGCTTTCTTT. This gives the protein CASSYSGLNTEAFF.

This clonotype was seen a handful of times. The chain links TRBV13 to TRBJ1-2; D call uncertain. The CDR3 extends over 13 amino acids. Germline V gene sequence: CDR1 PRHDT, CDR2 FYEKMQ (reference sequence). Trimming cost V 1 base and J 6 bases, with 9 bases left between them. CDR3 coding DNA: TGTGCCAGCAGCTTAGCCCCAGGAAATGGCTACACCTTC. This encodes CASSLAPGNGYTF.

This clonotype appeared once. The gene calls are TRBV10-3 and TRBJ1-1; the D is unclear. Germline CDR1 reads ENHRY; CDR2 reads SYGVKD. The CDR3 consists of 13 residues. The germline V and J ends were trimmed by 6 bases and 8 bases, with 16 bases remaining between them. The CDR3 nucleotides are TGTGCCATCAGCCCGACTAGCGGGAGGGAAGCTTTCTTT. Translated: CAISPTSGREAFF.

This CDR3 reads CASTLTGAGNTF. The CDR3 bases are TGTGCCAGCACCCTGACGGGGGCTGGAAACACCTTC. The J gene is TRBJ1-2, the V gene TRBV6-5; D perhaps matches TRBD1 (6 bases). Germline V gene data show CDR1 as MNHEY and CDR2 as SVGAGI. The length of the CDR3 is 12 residues. Trimming removed 7 bases from V and 12 bases from J, with 18 bases in between.

The chain carries TRBV15 and TRBJ2-7, with 8 bases lining up with TRBD2. The CDR3 consists of 15 residues. CDR1 is LNHNV, CDR2 YYDKDF, per germline (reference sequence). The V segment lost 1 base and the J segment 1 base; nucleotides outside the gene matches: 3. The chain's CDR3 is CATSRGTSLSYEQYF. The CDR3 DNA is TGTGCCACCAGCAGAGGGACTAGCCTTTCCTACGAGCAGTACTTC.

This clonotype turned up a few times. The rearrangement uses TRBV3-1 and TRBJ2-2; D is uncertain. The CDR3 contains 13 residues. Trimming cost V 2 bases and J 2 bases, with 3 bases left between them. The V gene's germline CDR1 is LGHDT and CDR2 YNNKEL (reference sequence). CDR3 sequence reads: CASSQPNTGELFF. The CDR3 region has the DNA TGTGCCAGCAGCCAACCCAACACCGGGGAGCTGTTTTTT.

This clonotype appeared many times. The chain employs TRBV5-1 and TRBJ1-2; TRBD1 aligns across 11 bases. This CDR3 region has 13 residues. Looked up from germline, CDR1 is SGHRS and CDR2 is YFSETQ. V lost 4 bases and J lost 6; bases outside the gene matches: 2. CDR3 bases: TGCGCCAGCAGCGAGGGACAGGGGGATGGCTACACCTTC. Protein product: CASSEGQGDGYTF.

In DNA form, the CDR3 reads TGTGCCACCAGTGATTGGGACTATGGCTACACCTTC. Translation: CATSDWDYGYTF. The chain is built from TRBV24-1 and TRBJ1-2; no clear D gene. V lost 2 bases, J lost 3 bases, and 3 bases lay in between. This CDR3 region has 12 residues. From germline, CDR1 is KGHDR and CDR2 SFDVKD.

The rearrangement joins TRBV29-1 to TRBJ1-4, with D possibly being TRBD1 (5 bases). This CDR3 has 12 amino acids. Looked up from germline, CDR1 is SQVTM and CDR2 is ANQGSEA. V was pared by 4 bases and J by 7 bases, with 10 bases between. CDR3 sequence: CSVGRGFEKLFF. The DNA of the CDR3 is TGCAGCGTTGGGCGGGGGTTTGAAAAACTGTTTTTT.

With respect to this clonotype: Mismatch with germline at one junction end may stem from a read error. This rearrangement joins TRBV7-9 to TRBJ1-1; 7 nucleotides line up with TRBD1. CDR3 length: 13 amino acids. Germline V gene data show CDR1 as SEHNR and CDR2 as FQNEAQ (reference sequence). CDR3 in amino acids: CASSKGAGSEGIF. CDR3 DNA: TGTGCCAGCTCAAAGGGGGCGGGGTCCGAGGGGATCTTT.

The chain has TRBV24-1 and TRBJ1-1, with D perhaps TRBD1 (6 bases). The V gene's germline CDR1 is KGHDR and CDR2 SFDVKD. CDR3 size: 15 residues. Trimming removed 4 bases at V and 2 bases at J, with 13 bases between. CDR3 nucleotide sequence: TGTGCCACCAGTGACGCCGGGACACCCAACACTGAAGCTTTCTTT. This sequence encodes CATSDAGTPNTEAFF.

The CDR3 DNA is TGCAGTGCTAGAATGCGGGGAACCAACACCGGGGATTCCTACGAGCAGTACTTC. This codes for CSARMRGTNTGDSYEQYF. The gene calls are TRBV20-1 and TRBJ2-7; TRBD2 is a possible D gene (6 bases). Per germline, CDR1 DFQATT and CDR2 SNEGSKA (reference sequence). The V end lost 2 bases, the J end lost 1 base, and 24 bases lay between the germline ends. This CDR3 is built from 18 residues.

This clonotype was seen only a few times. V is TRBV2 and J is TRBJ2-5; possibly TRBD2 for D (5 bases). Trimming stripped 4 bases from V and 2 bases from J, with 14 bases between. This CDR3 comprises 15 residues. Per germline, CDR1 SNHLY and CDR2 FYNNEI. The CDR3 coding sequence is TGTGCCAGCAGTGCCCCCGTTCCGGGACAAGAGACCCAGTACTTC. Translating gives CASSAPVPGQETQYF.

Ten or more counts support this clonotype. This chain uses TRBV10-3 with TRBJ1-3; 10 bases align to TRBD1. The CDR3 length is 15 residues. Germline V lookup: CDR1 ENHRY, CDR2 SYGVKD. V lost 6 bases and J lost 4; bases outside the gene matches: 6. CDR3 in amino acids: CAISDRGRFGNTIYF. The CDR3 coding sequence is TGTGCCATCAGCGACAGGGGGCGATTCGGAAACACCATATATTTT.

The rearrangement uses TRBV6-5 and TRBJ1-1; 9 bases are shared with TRBD1. Germline CDR1 reads MNHEY; CDR2 reads SVGAGI. The V and J ends lost 8 bases and 6 bases, in that order; junction bases with no gene match: 10. The CDR3 extends over 14 amino acids. DNA of the CDR3: TGTGCCAGCCGTAAAACAGGGGGCGGCCCTGAAGCTTTCTTT. It codes for CASRKTGGGPEAFF.

This chain uses TRBV2 with TRBJ1-1; possible D gene TRBD1, 6 bases. The V gene's germline CDR1 is SNHLY and CDR2 FYNNEI. V was shortened by 5 bases and J by 12 bases, with 16 bases between the two germline ends. There are 12 residues in the CDR3. CDR3 amino acids: CASSYGSGGTFF. CDR3 bases: TGTGCCAGCAGTTACGGGAGCGGGGGCACTTTCTTT.

J is TRBJ1-2 and V is TRBV15; maybe TRBD1 (5 bases). The V and J ends lost 3 bases and 2 bases respectively, with 10 bases between them. This CDR3 is built from 14 residues. Germline CDR1 LNHNV, CDR2 YYDKDF (reference sequence). CDR3: CATSSAAGNYGYTF. The CDR3 region has the DNA TGTGCCACCAGCAGTGCGGCAGGGAACTATGGCTACACCTTC.